The 5 T cell receptor beta chains in this list originate from one sample, sequenced in a study of shared clonotypes between healthy human individuals. Profiled with immunoSEQ multiplex PCR; TCRdb holds only in-frame clones, not every one. This sample carries 1.5 million to 2.5 million clones, just under 95% of them seen once, and the ten largest clones take less than 1.5%. CD8 cells regarded as naive lacked CD45RO, were positively chosen for CCR7, and omitted terminally differentiated effector memory CD45RA+ cells. The sequencing sample was made of naive CD8+ T cells sorted from blood. These receptor sequences come from a man between 18 and 35 years old in good health.

The chain is built from TRBV27 and TRBJ2-3; D gene uncertain. Germline V gene lookup returns CDR1 MNHEY and CDR2 SMNVEV (reference sequence). The CDR3 length is 15 residues. Trimming removed 7 bases at V and 5 bases at J, with 19 bases between. The CDR3 coding sequence is TGTGCCAGCAATCCTCTAGTAGGGATTCAAGATACGCAGTATTTT. Residues: CASNPLVGIQDTQYF.

This clone was picked up one time. The chain links TRBV6-5 to TRBJ1-4; D gene uncertain. The CDR3 is 14 amino acids. Per the germline V gene, CDR1 is MNHEY and CDR2 is SVGAGI. V was pared by 0 bases and J by 8 bases, with 10 bases between. CDR3 sequence (DNA): TGTGCCAGCAGTTACTCGGCCGAGGTGGAAAAACTGTTTTTT. Protein: CASSYSAEVEKLFF.

The chain recombines TRBV28 with TRBJ1-1; no clear D gene. This CDR3 comprises 12 residues. V was shortened by 7 bases and J by 1 base, with 7 bases between the two germline ends. Germline values: CDR1 MDHEN, CDR2 SYDVKM. CDR3: CASTEGNTEAFF. The DNA for the CDR3 is TGTGCCAGCACTGAGGGGAACACTGAAGCTTTCTTT.

The J gene is TRBJ2-7, the V gene TRBV27; 10 bases align to TRBD2. J gave up 6 bases and V 0 bases, and 11 bases lay outside the gene matches. Germline V lookup: CDR1 MNHEY, CDR2 SMNVEV (reference sequence). This CDR3 comprises 17 residues. The CDR3 protein is CASSLSPVASGSSEQYF. DNA of the CDR3: TGTGCCAGCAGTTTATCCCCCGTGGCTAGCGGGAGTAGCGAGCAGTACTTC.

This sequence joins TRBV10-3 and TRBJ2-5; 10 bases map to TRBD2. The V gene's germline CDR1 is ENHRY and CDR2 SYGVKD. The CDR3 covers 17 residues. The V gene end was trimmed by 3 bases and the J gene end by 4 bases; junction bases not matched to a gene: 11. Here the CDR3 DNA reads TGTGCCATCAGTGAAGGGATAGGGCTAGCGGGAGTAGAGACCCAGTACTTC. Translating it yields CAISEGIGLAGVETQYF.